This T cell receptor beta chain was sequenced during a study of T cell repertoires in cytomegalovirus infection. Whole-study context: Alongside well-studied HLA-B-restricted CMV epitopes, recently identified HLA-C-restricted CMV epitopes were also used.

In TCRdb, the reads were re-called with MiXCR into one record per CDR3 protein. Here the sample spans around 230,000 distinct CDR3 sequences, 35% to 40% being singletons. General study findings and limits: Adding up the frequency of public TCR beta families identified people who carried CMV plus the relevant HLA.

With regard to this clonotype: The antigen is not known.

Trimming pared 6 bases from V and 7 bases from J, leaving 19 bases between. The germline gives CDR1 MNHEY, CDR2 SVGAGI. The CDR3 length is 15 residues. The input for sequencing was CD8+ T cells from cultured PBMCs, taken from culture after CMV antigen stimulation. This chain joins TRBV6-5 and TRBJ2-1, with D possibly TRBD2 on 6 matching bases. This clonotype originated in a human donor in good health (CMV status not recorded). Some clones in this sample may be carry-over from other donors' samples. This CDR3 is CASRYNLLRENEQFF. CDR3 sequence (DNA): TGTGCCAGCAGGTACAACCTCCTTCGGGAGAATGAGCAGTTCTTC.